A single sample gave rise to the 17 T cell receptor beta chains below, sequenced in a study of T cell changes during pregnancy in multiple sclerosis. Here immunoSEQ multiplex PCR was the method, and the copy in TCRdb shows in-frame clones only, minus some. Of about 49,000 clones listed, 85% to 95% were seen once; the top ten hold around 5.5%. The input for sequencing was CD8+ T cells from peripheral blood mononuclear cells, taken before pregnancy. The receptors come from a female donor with multiple sclerosis, enrolled in a pregnancy study.

CDR3 DNA sequence: TGCGCCAGCAGCCAAGATTGGGACAGGTCCACCTTCTACGAGCAGTACTTC. Its protein product is CASSQDWDRSTFYEQYF. This chain uses TRBV4-1 with TRBJ2-7; 8 bases align to TRBD1. The V gene's germline CDR1 is MGHRA and CDR2 YSYEKL. The V and J ends lost 0 bases and 3 bases, in that order; junction bases with no gene match: 10. This CDR3 comprises 17 residues.

This chain joins TRBV28 and TRBJ1-4; weak D call: TRBD1 (6 bases). The CDR3 length is 15 residues. Germline lookup yields CDR1 MDHEN and CDR2 SYDVKM. The germline V and J ends were trimmed by 6 bases and 8 bases, with 19 bases remaining between them. The CDR3 nucleotides are TGTGCCAGCAGCGAGGGACATTCTAATGGGGAAAAACTGTTTTTT. This translates into CASSEGHSNGEKLFF.

This clone was observed a few times. The J gene is TRBJ1-2, the V gene TRBV19; no definite D call. Trimming took 5 bases from V and 0 from J, leaving 7 bases between them. The CDR3 is 13 residues long. Germline CDR1 reads LNHDA; CDR2 reads SQIVND (reference sequence). The CDR3 DNA sequence: TGTGCCAGTAGTCCCAGGACTAACTATGGCTACACCTTC. Translated: CASSPRTNYGYTF.

In this sample, this clone turned up once. The chain combines TRBV27 with TRBJ1-1; a weak D match, TRBD1 (6 bases). The V gene's germline CDR1 is MNHEY and CDR2 SMNVEV (reference sequence). V was trimmed by 6 bases and J by 10 bases, leaving 27 bases between them. There are 16 residues in the CDR3. Here the CDR3 reads CASSNPLGQNSGSAFF. Written as DNA, the CDR3 is TGTGCCAGCAGCAACCCGCTCGGACAGAATTCAGGGTCAGCTTTCTTT.

The chain has TRBV10-2 and TRBJ1-3, with 7 bases identical to TRBD1. The V segment lost 3 bases and the J segment 2 bases; nucleotides outside the gene matches: 4. CDR3 size: 15 residues. The germline V gene has CDR1 WSHSY and CDR2 SAAADI. CDR3 nucleotide sequence: TGCGCCAGCAGTGAAGAGGGGGCAACTGGAAACACCATATATTTT. It codes for CASSEEGATGNTIYF.

The V call is TRBV27, the J call TRBJ2-7; 8 nucleotides match TRBD1. V was clipped by 5 bases and J by 1 base; unmatched bases: 4. Germline V gene lookup returns CDR1 MNHEY and CDR2 SMNVEV (reference sequence). There are 14 residues in the CDR3. The CDR3 loop is CASSDGQGSYEQYF. As DNA, the CDR3 is TGTGCCAGCAGTGACGGACAGGGATCCTACGAGCAGTACTTC.

The chain uses TRBV28 and TRBJ2-7, with a tentative D call TRBD2 (5 bases). Per germline, CDR1 MDHEN and CDR2 SYDVKM. V was clipped by 2 bases and J by 1 base, with 18 bases between them. This CDR3 has 17 amino acids. As DNA, the CDR3 is TGTGCCAGCAGTTTAAGTGTAGGAGCGGTAGGGTCCTACGAGCAGTACTTC. This gives the protein CASSLSVGAVGSYEQYF.

The CDR3 coding sequence is TGTGCCAGCAGCCAAGATCACCCCACAGCGGGAGGGCCAGCTAATGAGCAGTTCTTC. Its translation: CASSQDHPTAGGPANEQFF. This chain links TRBV4-2 with TRBJ2-1, with 10 bases identical to TRBD2. The germline gives CDR1 LGHNA, CDR2 YNFKEQ. V shed 0 bases, J shed 7 bases, and the junction held 15 bases outside the gene matches. CDR3 length equals 19 residues.

The genes are TRBV30 and TRBJ2-5; 9 bases agree with TRBD2. CDR3 length equals 12 residues. V trimming: 4 bases; J trimming: 5 bases; junction bases outside the gene matches: 2. Germline-derived CDR1 and CDR2 are GTSNPN and SVGIG (reference sequence). This chain's CDR3 is CAWKREVETQYF. The DNA for the CDR3 is TGTGCCTGGAAGCGGGAGGTCGAGACCCAGTACTTC.

The chain joins TRBV25-1 to TRBJ1-1; the D gene is possibly TRBD1 (5 bases). Per germline, CDR1 MGHDK and CDR2 SYGVNS. The CDR3 spans 14 residues. V lost 5 bases and J lost 0, with 10 bases in between. The CDR3, as DNA: TGTGCCAGCAGTCTCCCAGGGCTGAACACTGAAGCTTTCTTT. Residues: CASSLPGLNTEAFF.

The chain combines TRBV4-2 with TRBJ1-3; 7 bases fit TRBD1. J was trimmed by 4 bases and V by 4 bases; bases with no gene match: 13. CDR3 length: 17 residues. Germline loops: CDR1 LGHNA, CDR2 YNFKEQ. For the CDR3, the DNA is TGTGCCAGCAGCCCTTCAGGACAGGCTGTATCAGGAAACACCATATATTTT. Translation gives CASSPSGQAVSGNTIYF.

The gene calls are TRBV23-1 and TRBJ1-4; 9 positions agree with TRBD1. TRBV23-1 counts as an open reading frame of uncertain function. The length of the CDR3 is 16 residues. Losses at the gene ends were 0 bases for V and 8 bases for J; bases not matched to a gene: 7. The CDR3: CASSQSRDRVKEKLFF. In DNA, the CDR3 is TGCGCCAGCAGTCAATCGAGGGACAGGGTGAAGGAAAAACTGTTTTTT.

This chain connects TRBV27 to TRBJ2-7; 8 nucleotides align to TRBD1. Per germline, CDR1 MNHEY and CDR2 SMNVEV (reference sequence). Germline trimming cut 6 bases from V and 2 bases from J; bases unmatched to any gene: 9. The CDR3 length is 15 residues. The CDR3 is CASRRAQGAPYEQYF. Here the CDR3 DNA reads TGTGCCAGCAGGCGTGCCCAGGGGGCCCCCTACGAGCAGTACTTC.

In its sample, this clone was seen once. The DNA of the CDR3 is TGTGCCAGCAGTAGGGTCCCCGGGAGGACAGATACGCAGTATTTT. Translating it yields CASSRVPGRTDTQYF. The V call is TRBV6-5, the J call TRBJ2-3; 7 bases align to TRBD2. The length of the CDR3 is 15 residues. Germline CDR1 MNHEY, CDR2 SVGAGI. J was trimmed by 3 bases and V by 5 bases; bases with no gene match: 8.

This CDR3 is CASRPNKGNEQFF. The CDR3 coding sequence is TGTGCCAGCAGACCCAACAAGGGGAATGAGCAGTTCTTC. This rearrangement joins TRBV27 to TRBJ2-1, with D possibly TRBD1 on 5 matching bases. V was pared by 6 bases and J by 7 bases, with 13 bases between. Germline-derived CDR1 and CDR2 are MNHEY and SMNVEV (reference sequence). This CDR3 region has 13 residues.

V is TRBV9 and J is TRBJ2-1; 16 bases match TRBD2. The CDR3 covers 15 residues. CDR1 is SGDLS, CDR2 YYNGEE, per germline. Losses at the gene ends were 3 bases for V and 10 bases for J; bases not matched to a gene: 4. CDR3 sequence (DNA): TGTGCCAGCAGCGACGGGACTAGCGGGAGGGGGGAGCAGTTCTTC. As protein: CASSDGTSGRGEQFF.

The CDR3: CASSPPPGGRAYEQYF. In DNA form, the CDR3 reads TGTGCCAGCAGTCCGCCCCCGGGGGGTAGGGCCTACGAGCAGTACTTC. The rearrangement links TRBV28 to TRBJ2-7; 7 nucleotides align to TRBD2. The ends lost 5 bases at V and 2 bases at J; junction bases unmatched: 12. CDR3 length: 16 residues. CDR1 is MDHEN, CDR2 SYDVKM, per germline.